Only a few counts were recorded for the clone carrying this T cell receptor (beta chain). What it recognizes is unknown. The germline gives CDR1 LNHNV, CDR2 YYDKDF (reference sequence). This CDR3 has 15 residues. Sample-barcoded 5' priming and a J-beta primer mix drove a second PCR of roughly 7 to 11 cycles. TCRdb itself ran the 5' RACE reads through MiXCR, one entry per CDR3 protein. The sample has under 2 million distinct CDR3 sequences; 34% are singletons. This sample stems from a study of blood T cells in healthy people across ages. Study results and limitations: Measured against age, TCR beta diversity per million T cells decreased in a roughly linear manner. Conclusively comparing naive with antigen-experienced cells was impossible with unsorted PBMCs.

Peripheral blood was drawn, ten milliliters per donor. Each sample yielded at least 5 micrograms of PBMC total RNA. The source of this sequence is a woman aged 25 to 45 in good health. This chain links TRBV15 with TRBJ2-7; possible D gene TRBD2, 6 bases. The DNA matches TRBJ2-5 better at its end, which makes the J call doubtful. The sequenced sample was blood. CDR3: CATSRDTSWQETQYF. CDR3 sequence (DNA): TGTGCCACCAGCAGAGATACTAGCTGGCAGGAGACCCAGTACTTC.